The rows below give T cell receptor beta chains drawn from one sample of a study of stem cell transplantation in POMP-related autoinflammatory disease. TCRdb's copy holds only in-frame clones and misses some; the assay was immunoSEQ multiplex PCR. The sample includes roughly 32,000 clones, 70% to 90% of them seen just once. The source material was CD4+ T cells from PBMCs, sampled before stem cell transplantation. The receptor set was obtained from a human donor with POMP-related autoinflammation and immune dysregulation (PRAID). The CDR3 runs from the conserved cysteine through the conserved F or W. Each record gives: D gene, J gene, clone size, V gene, CDR3 DNA, CDR3 protein. A D gene is named only where the DNA matches it firmly. Clone size is not always given. Where it is, it says once, few, many or a class for expanded clones.

- | TRBJ1-3 | - | TRBV9 | TGTGCCAGCAGCACACAGGGAACTGGAAACACCATATATTTT | CASSTQGTGNTIYF
- | TRBJ1-1 | few | TRBV30 | TGTGCCTGGAGTGTAGTTCCAGCTAACACTGAAGCTTTCTTT | CAWSVVPANTEAFF
TRBD1 | TRBJ2-2 | - | TRBV7-9 | TGTGCCAGCAGCACCGGACAGGGGCAGAACACCGGGGAGCTGTTTTTT | CASSTGQGQNTGELFF
- | TRBJ1-6 | - | TRBV27 | TGTGCCAGCAGTTTCGACAGTATGTTACGCGGGCACATTAATTCACCCCTCCACTTT | CASSFDSMLRGHINSPLHF
- | TRBJ1-6 | - | TRBV25-1 | TGTGCCAGCAGTGACGAGGGACCGTCAACGGATTCACCCCTCCACTTT | CASSDEGPSTDSPLHF
- | TRBJ2-7 | - | TRBV5-1 | TGCGCCAGCAGCTTGGCCCTGGACCCCTACGAGCAGTACTTC | CASSLALDPYEQYF
TRBD2 | TRBJ2-3 | - | TRBV10-3 | TGTGCCACCTTACCGACTAGCGGGGGGCAAGATACGCAGTATTTT | CATLPTSGGQDTQYF
- | TRBJ2-7 | - | TRBV9 | TGTGCCAGCAGCGTAGATGAGGGGGGAGCCTTCGGCGAGCAGTACTTC | CASSVDEGGAFGEQYF
- | TRBJ1-2 | - | TRBV5-1 | TGCGCCAGCAGTGGTTCCTCCTATGGCTACACCTTC | CASSGSSYGYTF
- | TRBJ2-5 | - | TRBV29-1 | TGCAGCTTCGGGACACAAGAGACCCAGTACTTC | CSFGTQETQYF
- | TRBJ1-1 | - | TRBV30 | TGTGCCTGGAATGGAGGAGGGTCTAACACTGAAGCTTTCTTT | CAWNGGGSNTEAFF
TRBD1 | TRBJ2-5 | - | TRBV19 | TGTGCCAGTAGTACAGGGGGCGCTGGCCAAGAGACCCAGTACTTC | CASSTGGAGQETQYF
- | TRBJ2-3 | - | TRBV5-1 | TGCGCCAGCGTGAGCGGGCCTAACACAGATACGCAGTATTTT | CASVSGPNTDTQYF
TRBD1 | TRBJ2-2 | - | TRBV27 | TGTGCCAGCAGCACAGGGGGATGGACCGGGGAGCTGTTTTTT | CASSTGGWTGELFF
- | TRBJ1-1 | - | TRBV6-5 | TGTGCCAGCAGCGCCCCAGGGGCGCGCACTGAAGCTTTCTTT | CASSAPGARTEAFF
- | TRBJ2-3 | - | TRBV5-1 | TGCGCCAGCAGCTTGGGCCAGGGAAATCGCCCAGATACGCAGTATTTT | CASSLGQGNRPDTQYF
TRBD2 | TRBJ2-2 | - | TRBV4-1 | TGCGCCAGCAGCCAGACCAGCGGGGGGGCCGGCGGGGAGCTGTTTTTT | CASSQTSGGAGGELFF
- | TRBJ1-1 | - | TRBV9 | TGTGCCAGCAGCCCACAATGGAACCAGGGTTGGGGTGAAGCTTTCTTT | CASSPQWNQGWGEAFF
TRBD1 | TRBJ1-6 | once | TRBV4-2 | TGTGCCAGCAGCCAGGCTACGAGCAGGGGGCCTAATTCACCCCTCCACTTT | CASSQATSRGPNSPLHF
- | TRBJ2-7 | - | TRBV9 | TGTGCCAGCAGCGTAGCGGGCACGGGGCCTCTCGAGCAGTACTTC | CASSVAGTGPLEQYF
- | TRBJ2-7 | once | TRBV28 | TGTGCCAGCAGTTCCGGCCAGACTGGGGAGCAGTACTTC | CASSSGQTGEQYF
- | TRBJ2-5 | - | TRBV4-1 | TGCGCCAGCAGCCAAGACGGGGGACTCCCTGTAGCCCAGTACTTC | CASSQDGGLPVAQYF
TRBD1 | TRBJ2-7 | - | TRBV5-1 | TGCGCCAGCAGCCCGGGACAGGGTTTCGAGCAGTACTTC | CASSPGQGFEQYF
- | TRBJ1-2 | - | TRBV7-9 | TGTGCCAGCAGCTTAGTGGGGGTCTACACCTTC | CASSLVGVYTF
TRBD1 | TRBJ1-2 | - | TRBV18 | TGTGCCAGCTCACCACCGTGGCCAGGGGGTGTCTATGGCTACACCTTC | CASSPPWPGGVYGYTF
- | TRBJ1-2 | - | TRBV5-4 | TGTGCCAGCAGCTTGGACGGGAACTATGGCTACACCTTC | CASSLDGNYGYTF
TRBD2 | TRBJ2-7 | once | TRBV2 | TGTGCCAGCACATCGGGACTAGTGGCCTACGAGCAGTACTTC | CASTSGLVAYEQYF